Listed here are 23 T cell receptor beta chains from one sample, sequenced in a study of CD8+CD57+ T cells in acquired aplastic anemia. TCR beta VDJ and CDR3 profiling used genomic DNA as template. Each CDR3 protein gets one entry after TCRdb re-called the reads with MiXCR. Here the sample spans fewer than 200,000 distinct CDR3 sequences, 55% to 80% being singletons. Sequencing was done on a sample of sorted CD4+, CD8+, or CD8+CD57+ T cells (not recorded which) from PBMCs. All receptors come from a human donor in good health.

The J gene is TRBJ1-5, the V gene TRBV7-2, with D possibly matching TRBD1 (5 bases). This CDR3 region has 14 residues. Germline V lookup: CDR1 SGHTA, CDR2 FQGNSA. V was shortened by 4 bases and J by 14 bases, with 21 bases between the two germline ends. CDR3 DNA sequence: TGTGCCAGCAGCTCCCTAGCGGACATCTCCTACGAGCATTTT. Protein sequence: CASSSLADISYEHF.

The chain couples TRBV19 to TRBJ1-1; D might be TRBD1 (5 bases). In germline, CDR1 is LNHDA, CDR2 SQIVND (reference sequence). V lost 4 bases to trimming and J lost 0 bases, with 15 bases between them. CDR3 size: 16 residues. The CDR3 DNA is TGTGCCAGTAGTACATGGACACGGGGAATGAACACTGAAGCTTTCTTT. This codes for CASSTWTRGMNTEAFF.

The V and J genes are TRBV7-8 and TRBJ2-2, with 11 nucleotides matching TRBD2. Germline values: CDR1 SGHVS, CDR2 FQNEAQ. The CDR3 covers 16 residues. V lost 5 bases, J lost 5 bases, and 7 bases stayed unmatched. CDR3 region: CASSAVRTSGTGELFF. The CDR3 region has the DNA TGTGCCAGCAGCGCAGTACGGACTAGCGGGACCGGGGAGCTGTTTTTT.

This rearrangement joins TRBV20-1 to TRBJ1-1, with 8 bases aligning to TRBD1. There are 12 residues in the CDR3. Germline loops: CDR1 DFQATT, CDR2 SNEGSKA (reference sequence). Trimming took 6 bases from V and 4 from J; bases not matched to a gene: 4. The CDR3 is CSAQDRVTEAFF. CDR3 nucleotides: TGCAGTGCCCAGGACAGGGTCACTGAAGCTTTCTTT.

The V call is TRBV10-3, the J call TRBJ2-7; D remains ambiguous. Trimming took off 8 bases at V and 3 bases at J, with 8 bases between the two ends. Looked up from germline, CDR1 is ENHRY and CDR2 is SYGVKD. This CDR3 contains 11 residues. The CDR3 loop is CAIGRNYEQYF. CDR3 DNA sequence: TGTGCCATCGGAAGAAACTACGAGCAGTACTTC.

The table lists this clonotype with many counts. The CDR3 loop reads CASSPGTGVYEQYF. CDR3 in DNA: TGCGCCAGCAGCCCCGGGACAGGGGTCTACGAGCAGTACTTC. The V gene is TRBV5-1, the J gene TRBJ2-7; TRBD1 matches 10 bases. The CDR3 is 14 residues long. The germline V gene encodes CDR1 SGHRS and CDR2 YFSETQ. V was clipped by 4 bases and J by 3 bases; unmatched bases: 4. Filled out from reference TRBV5-1 and TRBJ2-7, the complete variable domain reads KAGVTQTPRYLIKTRGQQVTLSCSPISGHRSVSWYQQTPGQGLQFLFEYFSETQRNKGNFPGRFSGRQFSNSRSEMNVSTLELGDSALYLCASSPGTGVYEQYFGPGTRLTVT.

The table lists this clonotype with many counts. The chain uses TRBV7-9 and TRBJ2-5; 7 bases are shared with TRBD1. Germline-derived CDR1 and CDR2 are SEHNR and FQNEAQ (reference sequence). The V segment lost 5 bases and the J segment 3 bases; nucleotides outside the gene matches: 9. The CDR3 is 15 amino acids. CDR3 in amino acids: CASSHTTGIEETQYF. The CDR3 DNA follows: TGTGCCAGCAGCCACACGACAGGGATAGAAGAGACCCAGTACTTC.

The table lists this clonotype with many counts. For the CDR3, the DNA is TGTGCCAGTGAAACAGGGGGCCCTGGGGCCAACGTCCTGACTTTC. It is translated as CASETGGPGANVLTF. This chain joins TRBV28 and TRBJ2-6, with 9 bases identical to TRBD1. Per the germline V gene, CDR1 is MDHEN and CDR2 is SYDVKM. CDR3 length: 15 residues. The trim removed 9 bases at V and 2 bases at J, leaving 5 bases unmatched.

The CDR3: CASSPTSGGTQYF. CDR3 DNA: TGTGCCAGCAGCCCTACTAGCGGGGGGACCCAGTACTTC. The genes are TRBV7-9 and TRBJ2-5; TRBD2 matches at 11 bases. The CDR3 consists of 13 residues. The germline CDR1 and CDR2 sequences are SEHNR and FQNEAQ (reference sequence). With V trimmed by 5 bases and J by 7 bases, 3 bases remained unmatched.

This clonotype showed up many times. The chain combines TRBV9 with TRBJ1-2; a possible D gene is TRBD1 (5 bases). Trimming pared 3 bases from V and 3 bases from J, leaving 18 bases between. From germline, CDR1 is SGDLS and CDR2 YYNGEE. The CDR3 contains 16 residues. For the CDR3, the DNA is TGTGCCAGCAGCGGCGGGACCCAGCAGGATTACTATGGCTACACCTTC. Translation: CASSGGTQQDYYGYTF. The whole variable domain, filled in from reference TRBV9 and TRBJ1-2, reads DSGVTQTPKHLITATGQRVTLRCSPRSGDLSVYWYQQSLDQGLQFLIQYYNGEERAKGNILERFSAQQFPDLHSELNLSSLELGDSALYFCASSGGTQQDYYGYTFGSGTRLTVV.

About this clonotype: The conserved phenylalanine or tryptophan is not found at the CDR3 terminus, so this likely reflects a read error. This chain uses TRBV7-3 with TRBJ2-5; D tentatively reads TRBD1 or TRBD2 (6 bases each). Germline lookup yields CDR1 SGHTA and CDR2 FQGTGA. The V end was cut by 5 bases, the J end by 5 bases, with 12 bases between. The CDR3 contains 13 residues. The CDR3 DNA reads TGTGCCAGCAGCCTAGGGGGGCGGGAGACCCAGTACCTC. Protein sequence: CASSLGGRETQYL.

The chain has TRBV20-1 and TRBJ1-2; no clear D gene. The CDR3 contains 12 residues. The V end was cut by 0 bases, the J end by 1 base, with 3 bases between. Germline CDR1 DFQATT, CDR2 SNEGSKA (reference sequence). CDR3 coding DNA: TGCAGTGCTAGAGACAATAACTATGGCTACACCTTC. Its protein is CSARDNNYGYTF.

This rearrangement joins TRBV6-2 or TRBV6-3 to TRBJ1-5; weak D call: TRBD1 (5 bases). The V gene lost 2 bases and the J gene lost 8 bases, with 7 bases spanning the gap. The CDR3 contains 12 residues. Germline V lookup: CDR1 MNHEY, CDR2 SVGEGT. CDR3 sequence reads: CASSYGAEPQHF. In DNA, the CDR3 is TGTGCCAGCAGTTACGGGGCAGAGCCCCAGCATTTT.

V usage is TRBV6-5 and J usage is TRBJ2-1; weak D call: TRBD1 (6 bases). Germline loops: CDR1 MNHEY, CDR2 SVGAGI. This CDR3 has 15 residues. Trimming removed 4 bases at V and 4 bases at J, with 14 bases between. The CDR3 is CASSLNRVRYNEQFF. CDR3 nucleotide sequence: TGTGCCAGCAGTTTAAACAGGGTACGGTACAATGAGCAGTTCTTC.

About this clonotype: The junction differs from germline at one of its ends, possibly a read error. This rearrangement joins TRBV5-8 to TRBJ1-5; D perhaps matches TRBD1 (5 bases). The CDR3 loop spans 15 amino acids. Germline V lookup: CDR1 SGHTS, CDR2 YDEGEE. CDR3 amino acids: CANSLVAGGGQPQHF. CDR3 coding DNA: TGTGCCAACAGCTTGGTTGCCGGGGGAGGTCAGCCCCAGCATTTT.

CDR3 nucleotides: TGTGCCAGCAGTCAAACGGACGAAACGACTAACTATGGCTACACCTTC. It encodes CASSQTDETTNYGYTF. The chain couples TRBV2 to TRBJ1-2, with D hard to call. CDR1 is SNHLY and CDR2 is FYNNEI in the germline V gene. CDR3 length: 16 residues. Trimming took 5 bases from V and 0 from J, leaving 16 bases between them.

This clonotype came up a few times. This chain links TRBV7-9 with TRBJ2-2; perhaps TRBD2 as D (6 bases). V was clipped by 5 bases and J by 5 bases, with 12 bases between them. This CDR3 comprises 14 residues. CDR1 and CDR2 (germline): SEHNR, FQNEAQ (reference sequence). This CDR3 is CASSPAGKTGELFF. The CDR3 DNA is TGTGCCAGCAGCCCCGCGGGGAAAACCGGGGAGCTGTTTTTT.

V and J are TRBV12-3 or TRBV12-4 and TRBJ2-3; a possible D gene is TRBD2 (6 bases). The CDR3 spans 16 residues. V shed 6 bases and J shed 4 bases, with 20 bases lying between them. The CDR3 loop is CASSAVAVQPADTQYF. CDR3 in DNA: TGTGCCAGCAGCGCAGTAGCGGTCCAGCCCGCAGATACGCAGTATTTT.

This clonotype showed up just once. The rearrangement joins TRBV5-1 to TRBJ2-1; 8 bases line up with TRBD2. V lost 1 base and J lost 8; bases outside the gene matches: 8. The CDR3 contains 15 residues. Germline assignment: CDR1 SGHRS and CDR2 YFSETQ. Here the CDR3 DNA reads TGCGCCAGCAGCTTGATGGCGGGAGGTATCGATGAGCAGTTCTTC. This gives the protein CASSLMAGGIDEQFF.

This clonotype was found many times. V usage is TRBV3-1 and J usage is TRBJ2-7; D is uncertain. Trimming shortened V by 2 bases and J by 0 bases, and 11 bases separated the two germline ends. The CDR3 consists of 15 residues. The germline V gene encodes CDR1 LGHDT and CDR2 YNNKEL (reference sequence). The CDR3 nucleotides read TGTGCCAGCAGCCAATTCGGCCCACCCTCCTACGAGCAGTACTTC. As protein: CASSQFGPPSYEQYF.

This clonotype was observed at least ten times. CDR3 residues: CASSGTSLVNEQFF. CDR3 bases: TGTGCCAGCAGCGGGACTAGCCTTGTCAATGAGCAGTTCTTC. V is TRBV9 and J is TRBJ2-1; 8 nucleotides line up with TRBD2. V shed 3 bases and J 6 bases; nucleotides not matched to a gene: 5. CDR3 length: 14 residues. CDR1 and CDR2 (germline): SGDLS, YYNGEE.

The V and J genes are TRBV20-1 and TRBJ2-6; D is tentatively TRBD1 or TRBD2 (6 bases each). CDR1 is DFQATT, CDR2 SNEGSKA, per germline (reference sequence). The CDR3 is 15 residues long. The V end was cut by 1 base, the J end by 3 bases, with 10 bases between. The CDR3 loop is CSARARGGGANVLTF. The CDR3 DNA follows: TGCAGTGCTAGAGCCAGGGGAGGTGGGGCCAACGTCCTGACTTTC.

This chain uses TRBV10-3 with TRBJ2-7; the D is unclear. Germline V gives CDR1 ENHRY, CDR2 SYGVKD. The CDR3 sequence is 15 residues long. V was trimmed by 4 bases and J by 5 bases, leaving 18 bases between them. The CDR3 coding sequence is TGTGCCATCAGTGGAATCGACGTTACAGTAAACGAGCAGTACTTC. The encoded protein is CAISGIDVTVNEQYF.